Below, 6 T cell receptor beta chains from the same sample are listed, as sequenced in a study of blood T cell repertoires in COVID-19. TCRdb's copy holds only in-frame clones and misses some; the assay was immunoSEQ multiplex PCR. The data contain about 210,000 clones, 81% of them singletons. Sample: PBMCs or T cells enriched from blood (not recorded which). The receptors were gathered from a woman aged 50 to 60 with acute COVID-19.

J is TRBJ2-7 and V is TRBV11-3, with TRBD1 matching over 9 bases. From germline, CDR1 is SGHNT and CDR2 YENEEA. V lost 2 bases and J lost 3; bases outside the gene matches: 5. The CDR3 consists of 15 residues. CDR3 DNA: TGTGCCAGCAGCTTACCCCCGGGACAGGGCTACGAGCAGTACTTC. It translates to CASSLPPGQGYEQYF.

V is TRBV3-1 (or the pseudogene TRBV3-2) and J is TRBJ2-1; the match to TRBD2 covers 12 bases. Trimming at V came to 0 bases and at J to 7 bases, leaving 7 bases not matched to a gene. CDR3 length: 17 residues. CDR1 LGHDT and CDR2 YNNKEL come from the germline V gene (reference sequence). The CDR3 sequence: CASSQEGPSGGDNEQFF. The CDR3 nucleotides read TGTGCCAGCAGCCAAGAAGGTCCTAGCGGGGGGGATAATGAGCAGTTCTTC.

The chain couples TRBV7-2 to TRBJ2-1; the D is unclear. There are 13 residues in the CDR3. V was cut by 0 bases and J by 8 bases, with 8 bases left in between. The germline gives CDR1 SGHTA, CDR2 FQGNSA. CDR3 amino acids: CASSLARGYEQFF. The CDR3 DNA follows: TGTGCCAGCAGCTTAGCCCGTGGCTATGAGCAGTTCTTC.

The gene calls are TRBV6-2 or TRBV6-3 and TRBJ1-6; TRBD1 is a possible D gene (6 bases). V was trimmed by 5 bases and J by 0 bases, leaving 23 bases between them. CDR1 and CDR2 from the germline V gene are MNHEY and SVGEGT. The length of the CDR3 is 20 residues. CDR3 in amino acids: CASSGGFRGQSSSYNSPLHF. CDR3 nucleotide sequence: TGTGCCAGCAGTGGCGGTTTTAGGGGACAATCGAGCTCCTATAATTCACCCCTCCACTTT.

The chain employs TRBV18 and TRBJ2-1, with D maybe TRBD2 (6 bases). Germline V gives CDR1 KGHSH, CDR2 LQKENI. The germline V and J ends were trimmed by 1 base and 1 base, with 14 bases remaining between them. The CDR3 runs 17 residues. The CDR3 spells CASSPRSERGSYNEQFF. The CDR3 DNA sequence: TGTGCCAGCTCACCACGGAGCGAACGGGGGTCCTACAATGAGCAGTTCTTC.

This clone was seen only a few times. The chain links TRBV6-5 to TRBJ1-6; tentatively, D is TRBD1 (5 bases). Deletions cut 2 bases from V and 2 bases from J, with 10 bases between. The germline V gene has CDR1 MNHEY and CDR2 SVGAGI. This CDR3 spans 16 amino acids. CDR3 sequence (DNA): TGTGCCAGCAGTTACAGGGGTCGCGCCTATAATTCACCCCTCCACTTT. Translated, it gives CASSYRGRAYNSPLHF.